The 25 T cell receptor beta chains below come from one sample, sequenced in a study of radiotherapy plus CTLA-4 blockade in lung cancer. Clones were sequenced by immunoSEQ multiplex PCR, and TCRdb holds only the in-frame ones, with some missing. The data hold roughly 54,000 clones, with 65% to 80% observed a single time. The starting material was peripheral blood, obtained from a patient treated with radiotherapy plus ipilimumab. These receptors were obtained from a human donor with non-small cell lung cancer who had a partial response to radiotherapy plus ipilimumab.

This clone was recorded a few times. The rearrangement joins TRBV10-3 to TRBJ1-1; 7 positions agree with TRBD1. The CDR3 has 16 residues. Trimming removed 0 bases from V and 5 bases from J; junction bases left unmatched: 9. CDR1 is ENHRY, CDR2 SYGVKD, per germline. CDR3 residues: CAISESKEGARTEAFF. The CDR3, as DNA: TGTGCCATCAGTGAGTCGAAGGAGGGGGCACGGACTGAAGCTTTCTTT.

This chain uses TRBV7-2 with TRBJ1-6; D gene ambiguous. The CDR3 spans 13 residues. Trimming took 8 bases from V and 5 from J, leaving 10 bases between them. Germline assignment: CDR1 SGHTA and CDR2 FQGNSA. The CDR3, as DNA: TGTGCCAGCCACCAGTTGAATAATTCACCCCTCCACTTT. Its protein product is CASHQLNNSPLHF.

This clone turned up a few times. The V call is TRBV15, the J call TRBJ2-1; possibly TRBD2 for D (5 bases). CDR3 length equals 15 residues. Trimming removed 0 bases from V and 7 bases from J, with 13 bases in between. The germline CDR1 and CDR2 sequences are LNHNV and YYDKDF (reference sequence). The CDR3 here is CATSRDRRLENEQFF. CDR3 nucleotide sequence: TGTGCCACCAGCAGAGATCGGAGGCTAGAGAATGAGCAGTTCTTC.

This clone was detected a few times. The J gene is TRBJ2-7, the V gene TRBV6-5; 8 bases match TRBD1. CDR1 MNHEY and CDR2 SVGAGI come from the germline V gene. The CDR3 extends over 14 amino acids. J lost 0 bases, V lost 10 bases, and 8 bases had no gene match. CDR3 nucleotides: TGTGCCATAAAACCGGGACAGGCCTCCTACGAGCAGTACTTC. Its translation: CAIKPGQASYEQYF.

The genes are TRBV10-3 and TRBJ1-1; 10 bases are shared with TRBD1. J lost 5 bases, V lost 10 bases, and 4 bases had no gene match. The germline gives CDR1 ENHRY, CDR2 SYGVKD. The CDR3 length is 12 residues. CDR3 DNA sequence: TGTGCCACCCGGGACAGGGGTACTGAAGCTTTCTTT. Its translation is CATRDRGTEAFF.

The chain carries TRBV9 and TRBJ2-2; a weak D match, TRBD1 (6 bases). Germline CDR1 reads SGDLS; CDR2 reads YYNGEE. The CDR3 extends over 14 amino acids. The ends were cut back, 2 bases at V and 7 bases at J, with 12 bases in the middle. The CDR3 DNA is TGTGCCAGCAGCGTCACGCAGGGGTACGGGGAGCTGTTTTTT. Protein: CASSVTQGYGELFF.

This clone has more than one count but fewer than ten. V and J are TRBV27 and TRBJ2-3, with D maybe TRBD1 (5 bases). The length of the CDR3 is 13 residues. Deletions cut 3 bases from V and 6 bases from J, with 10 bases between. CDR1 MNHEY and CDR2 SMNVEV come from the germline V gene (reference sequence). This CDR3 is CASSFAGADTQYF. Here the CDR3 DNA reads TGTGCCAGCAGTTTCGCTGGGGCGGATACGCAGTATTTT.

CDR3 protein: CASSEPGGLRQGYTF. CDR3 sequence (DNA): TGTGCCAGCAGTGAGCCAGGGGGCCTCCGCCAGGGCTACACCTTC. V is TRBV6-6 and J is TRBJ1-2, with 8 bases lining up with TRBD1. Germline V gene sequence: CDR1 MNHNY, CDR2 SVGAGI (reference sequence). The junction had 13 bases not matched to a gene; V was cut back by 5 bases and J by 8 bases. The CDR3 spans 15 residues.

The chain combines TRBV15 with TRBJ2-5; possibly TRBD1 for D (5 bases). CDR1 is LNHNV, CDR2 YYDKDF, per germline (reference sequence). The length of the CDR3 is 16 residues. The V end was cut by 0 bases, the J end by 5 bases, with 16 bases between. This chain's CDR3 is CATSRDLGQGGETQYF. DNA of the CDR3: TGTGCCACCAGCAGAGATCTTGGGCAGGGTGGCGAGACCCAGTACTTC. Filled out from reference TRBV15 and TRBJ2-5, the complete variable domain reads DAMVIQNPRYQVTQFGKPVTLSCSQTLNHNVMYWYQQKSSQAPKLLFHYYDKDFNNEADTPDNFQSRRPNTSFCFLDIRSPGLGDTAMYLCATSRDLGQGGETQYFGPGTRLLVL.

This clone was observed a single time. The chain employs TRBV7-3 and TRBJ2-5, with TRBD2 as a possible D gene (6 bases). The CDR3 loop spans 13 amino acids. V dropped 5 bases and J dropped 3 bases, with 10 bases sitting between them. Germline CDR1 and CDR2: SGHTA and FQGTGA. The CDR3 is CASSPGLEETQYF. CDR3 DNA: TGTGCCAGCAGCCCGGGACTGGAAGAGACCCAGTACTTC.

CDR3 DNA sequence: TGTGCCAGCAGCTTAAGGGACATTAACACCGGGGAGCTGTTTTTT. This encodes CASSLRDINTGELFF. The V and J genes are TRBV7-9 and TRBJ2-2; weak D call: TRBD1 (6 bases). Deletions cut 2 bases from V and 2 bases from J, with 9 bases between. The CDR3 runs 15 residues. Per germline, CDR1 SEHNR and CDR2 FQNEAQ (reference sequence). The whole variable domain, remainder taken from reference TRBV7-9 and TRBJ2-2, is DTGVSQNPRHKITKRGQNVTFRCDPISEHNRLYWYRQTLGQGPEFLTYFQNEAQLEKSRLLSDRFSAERPKGSFSTLEIQRTEQGDSAMYLCASSLRDINTGELFFGEGSRLTVL.

The CDR3 spells CASSQPLAGGLTGELFF. The CDR3 DNA sequence: TGCGCCAGCAGCCAACCCCTAGCGGGGGGGCTTACCGGGGAGCTGTTTTTT. The J gene is TRBJ2-2, the V gene TRBV4-1, with 12 bases matching TRBD2. Losses at the gene ends were 2 bases for V and 5 bases for J; bases not matched to a gene: 6. The CDR3 is made up of 17 amino acids. Looked up from germline, CDR1 is MGHRA and CDR2 is YSYEKL.

The chain links TRBV13 to TRBJ2-3; D not certain. The CDR3 is made up of 14 amino acids. Germline CDR1 and CDR2: PRHDT and FYEKMQ (reference sequence). V was cut by 0 bases and J by 6 bases, with 10 bases left in between. CDR3 bases: TGTGCCAGCAGCTTAGGTGACTTCTTGGATACGCAGTATTTT. Its translation is CASSLGDFLDTQYF.

The rearrangement uses TRBV7-3 and TRBJ2-7; 7 bases line up with TRBD2. The germline V gene has CDR1 SGHTA and CDR2 FQGTGA. This CDR3 comprises 16 residues. J gave up 6 bases and V 5 bases, and 16 bases lay outside the gene matches. In DNA form, the CDR3 reads TGTGCCAGCAGCCCCTCCGGGACTGGCGGGGGACGCGAGCAGTACTTC. Translation: CASSPSGTGGGREQYF.

The chain carries TRBV4-1 and TRBJ1-5; 9 bases map to TRBD1. The CDR3 runs 15 residues. Per germline, CDR1 MGHRA and CDR2 YSYEKL. With 0 bases clipped from V and 9 bases from J, the junction kept 6 bases outside the gene matches. This CDR3 is CASSQETGGIGPQHF. As DNA, the CDR3 is TGCGCCAGCAGCCAAGAAACAGGGGGCATTGGGCCCCAGCATTTT.

The V and J genes are TRBV9 and TRBJ2-2, with D perhaps matching TRBD1 (5 bases). The germline V gene has CDR1 SGDLS and CDR2 YYNGEE. The CDR3 loop spans 13 amino acids. V was shortened by 3 bases and J by 4 bases, with 7 bases between the two germline ends. The DNA of the CDR3 is TGTGCCAGCAGCGCGCAGGGCACCGGGGAGCTGTTTTTT. It yields the protein CASSAQGTGELFF.

This rearrangement joins TRBV4-2 to TRBJ2-7; D is perhaps TRBD1 (7 bases). With 1 base removed from V and 5 bases from J, the gap between germline ends came to 15 bases. This CDR3 spans 15 amino acids. CDR1 is LGHNA and CDR2 is YNFKEQ in the germline V gene. The CDR3 spells CASSQAGQGGDEQYF. The CDR3, as DNA: TGTGCCAGCAGCCAAGCGGGGCAGGGGGGCGACGAGCAGTACTTC.

The rearrangement links TRBV7-2 to TRBJ1-1; D is undetermined. CDR1 SGHTA and CDR2 FQGNSA come from the germline V gene. CDR3 length: 13 residues. Trimming removed 6 bases at V and 1 base at J, with 9 bases between. The CDR3 protein is CASSLYKNTEAFF. CDR3 nucleotide sequence: TGTGCCAGCAGTTTGTACAAGAACACTGAAGCTTTCTTT.

This clone was counted a few times. This chain links TRBV6-6 with TRBJ2-7; 8 bases line up with TRBD1. J gave up 3 bases and V 5 bases, and 9 bases lay outside the gene matches. Germline V gene data show CDR1 as MNHNY and CDR2 as SVGAGI (reference sequence). This CDR3 spans 15 amino acids. The CDR3 region is CASSQRETGVYEQYF. CDR3 DNA: TGTGCCAGCAGTCAACGGGAGACAGGGGTCTACGAGCAGTACTTC.

This clone was seen a few times. V gene TRBV7-2 combines with J gene TRBJ1-2; D gene unclear. The CDR3 length is 16 residues. The V and J ends lost 5 bases and 5 bases respectively, with 21 bases between them. Per the germline V gene, CDR1 is SGHTA and CDR2 is FQGNSA. The CDR3 reads CASSIPDTATWYGYTF. DNA of the CDR3: TGTGCCAGCAGCATACCCGACACCGCCACTTGGTATGGCTACACCTTC.

This chain links TRBV6-5 with TRBJ1-4; possible D gene TRBD1, 5 bases. V lost 0 bases to trimming and J lost 3 bases, with 11 bases between them. The germline V gene has CDR1 MNHEY and CDR2 SVGAGI. There are 16 residues in the CDR3. This chain's CDR3 is CASSYSGVRANEKLFF. For the CDR3, the DNA is TGTGCCAGCAGTTACTCAGGGGTTCGGGCTAATGAAAAACTGTTTTTT.

This chain links TRBV27 with TRBJ2-3; 14 positions match TRBD2. Per the germline V gene, CDR1 is MNHEY and CDR2 is SMNVEV (reference sequence). This CDR3 is 17 amino acids long. V dropped 5 bases and J dropped 1; count of bases not matched to a gene: 5. CDR3 coding DNA: TGTGCCAGCAGTCCCTGGGGACTAGCGGGGGGCACAGATACGCAGTATTTT. The encoded protein is CASSPWGLAGGTDTQYF.

The chain is built from TRBV7-2 and TRBJ2-7, with a possible D match to TRBD2 (5 bases). The length of the CDR3 is 13 residues. Trimming left V 5 bases short and J 6 bases short, with 14 bases between. The germline V gene has CDR1 SGHTA and CDR2 FQGNSA. The CDR3 reads CASSGSSPLEQYF. The CDR3 nucleotides read TGTGCCAGCAGCGGGAGCAGCCCTCTCGAGCAGTACTTC.

CDR3 in amino acids: CASSHSGGTSSAIQYF. CDR3 DNA: TGTGCCAGCAGTCACTCGGGGGGGACCTCTTCTGCCATTCAGTACTTC. The V call is TRBV5-4, the J call TRBJ2-4; 8 bases fit TRBD2. The V gene's germline CDR1 is SGHNT and CDR2 YYREEE (reference sequence). The CDR3 loop spans 16 amino acids. The trim removed 5 bases at V and 9 bases at J, leaving 16 bases unmatched. Supplemented by reference TRBV5-4 and TRBJ2-4, the full variable domain reads ETGVTQSPTHLIKTRGQQVTLRCSSQSGHNTVSWYQQALGQGPQFIFQYYREEENGRGNFPPRFSGLQFPNYSSELNVNALELDDSALYLCASSHSGGTSSAIQYFGAGTRLSVL.

The J gene is TRBJ2-7, the V gene TRBV10-2; the match to TRBD2 covers 7 bases. The CDR3 consists of 14 residues. The ends lost 6 bases at V and 5 bases at J; junction bases unmatched: 10. Germline CDR1 reads WSHSY; CDR2 reads SAAADI. As DNA, the CDR3 is TGCGCCAGCAGGACCACTAGCGTCGGTGACGAGCAGTACTTC. Its translation is CASRTTSVGDEQYF.